The 14 T cell receptor beta chains reported below all come from one sample, sequenced in a study of blood T cell repertoires in COVID-19. Sequencing used immunoSEQ multiplex PCR; TCRdb keeps in-frame clones, though not all of them. The repertoire consists of tens of thousands of clones, with approximately 90% occurring once and the leading ten covering roughly 3.9%. Sequenced input: peripheral blood. Receptor source: a man aged 40-49 years with COVID-19, enrolled during active disease.

V gene TRBV21-1 combines with J gene TRBJ2-5; the DNA was not used to check the table's D call, TRBD2. TRBV21-1 is designated a pseudogene. This CDR3 has 13 amino acids. The CDR3 is CASSTVNQETQYF. Here the CDR3 DNA reads TGTGCCAGCAGCACGGTTAATCAAGAGACCCAGTACTTC.

This clone was seen only once. This chain connects TRBV6-5 to TRBJ1-2; 7 positions agree with TRBD1. Unmatched junction bases numbered 7, after V lost 5 bases and J lost 7 bases. Germline V gene lookup returns CDR1 MNHEY and CDR2 SVGAGI. The CDR3 runs 13 residues. The CDR3 nucleotides read TGTGCCAGCAGTCGCACCCGGACAGGTGGCTACACCTTC. It specifies CASSRTRTGGYTF.

The gene calls are TRBV27 and TRBJ2-1; D perhaps matches TRBD2 (7 bases). The V end was cut by 7 bases, the J end by 6 bases, with 10 bases between. CDR3 length: 12 amino acids. The germline V gene encodes CDR1 MNHEY and CDR2 SMNVEV (reference sequence). The CDR3 DNA sequence: TGTGCCAGCAAGGGGGGGCCCAATGAGCAGTTCTTC. Translated, it gives CASKGGPNEQFF.

This rearrangement joins TRBV4-1 to TRBJ1-1; D is unclear. Trimming left V 5 bases short and J 3 bases short, with 13 bases between. Germline CDR1 is MGHRA and CDR2 is YSYEKL. The CDR3 contains 14 residues. The CDR3 DNA sequence: TGCGCCAGCAGCGAAAGCCCGGTATACACTGAAGCTTTCTTT. Translating gives CASSESPVYTEAFF.

The rearrangement uses TRBV18 and TRBJ2-3; no clear D. V was clipped by 6 bases and J by 2 bases, with 6 bases between them. Germline assignment: CDR1 KGHSH and CDR2 LQKENI. CDR3 size: 12 residues. The CDR3: CASSPITDTQYF. The CDR3 DNA is TGTGCCAGCTCCCCCATCACAGATACGCAGTATTTT.

The CDR3 here is CATSGRDYEQYF. CDR3 DNA sequence: TGTGCCACCTCAGGCCGCGATTACGAGCAGTACTTC. This sequence joins TRBV10-3 and TRBJ2-7; D remains unclear. The CDR3 length is 12 residues. Trimming left V 10 bases short and J 4 bases short, with 14 bases between. Per germline, CDR1 ENHRY and CDR2 SYGVKD.

The chain employs TRBV4-1 and TRBJ1-5; TRBD1 agrees at 8 bases. The CDR3 totals 16 residues. Germline trimming cut 3 bases from V and 6 bases from J; bases unmatched to any gene: 10. Germline lookup yields CDR1 MGHRA and CDR2 YSYEKL. The CDR3 here is CASSQSLGTGSQPQHF. The CDR3 region has the DNA TGCGCCAGCAGCCAGTCTCTAGGGACAGGAAGTCAGCCCCAGCATTTT.

This clone was counted between two and nine times. The genes are TRBV3-1 (or the pseudogene TRBV3-2) and TRBJ2-3; 9 nucleotides match TRBD1. CDR1 is LGHDT and CDR2 is YNNKEL in the germline V gene (reference sequence). The CDR3 spans 18 residues. V was clipped by 3 bases and J by 3 bases; unmatched bases: 13. The CDR3 sequence is CASSHHRPGTGLTDTQYF. The CDR3, as DNA: TGTGCCAGCAGCCATCACCGGCCCGGGACAGGGCTTACAGATACGCAGTATTTT.

The J gene is TRBJ1-2, the V gene TRBV18; D call uncertain. Germline loops: CDR1 KGHSH, CDR2 LQKENI. V dropped 1 base and J dropped 0 bases, with 12 bases sitting between them. The CDR3 is 16 residues long. The CDR3 sequence: CASSPLGVSSNYGYTF. CDR3 nucleotide sequence: TGTGCCAGCTCACCACTGGGAGTTTCTTCTAACTATGGCTACACCTTC.

This sequence joins TRBV11-2 and TRBJ2-5; perhaps TRBD1 as D (6 bases). V lost 1 base and J lost 3, with 9 bases in between. CDR3 length: 14 amino acids. Germline loops: CDR1 SGHAT, CDR2 FQNNGV. CDR3 coding DNA: TGTGCCAGCAGCTTAGCAGGGGTGGAAGAGACCCAGTACTTC. Its protein product is CASSLAGVEETQYF.

V and J are TRBV5-6 and TRBJ1-1; D gene ambiguous. Germline CDR1 and CDR2: SGHDT and YYEEEE. The CDR3 consists of 14 residues. V was clipped by 0 bases and J by 5 bases, with 11 bases between them. CDR3 sequence reads: CASSLGALETEAFF. CDR3 DNA: TGTGCCAGCAGCTTGGGGGCCCTCGAAACTGAAGCTTTCTTT.

CDR3 residues: CASSPQGRGNEKLFF. The CDR3 region has the DNA TGTGCCAGCAGCCCCCAGGGACGGGGGAATGAAAAACTGTTTTTT. This rearrangement joins TRBV7-2 to TRBJ1-4; a weak D match, TRBD1 (5 bases). V lost 5 bases and J lost 5, with 15 bases in between. CDR1 is SGHTA, CDR2 FQGNSA, per germline. The CDR3 is made up of 15 amino acids.

This chain links TRBV5-4 with TRBJ2-1, with 14 bases fitting TRBD2. CDR3 length: 17 residues. Germline V gene lookup returns CDR1 SGHNT and CDR2 YYREEE (reference sequence). J gave up 2 bases and V 4 bases, and 5 bases lay outside the gene matches. The CDR3 DNA follows: TGTGCCAGCAGCAAGACTAGCGGGAGGGCCCCCTACAATGAGCAGTTCTTC. Translation gives CASSKTSGRAPYNEQFF.

The chain combines TRBV3-1 (or the pseudogene TRBV3-2) with TRBJ2-7; D uncertain. The germline V gene encodes CDR1 LGHDT and CDR2 YNNKEL (reference sequence). This CDR3 comprises 15 residues. Trimming left V 2 bases short and J 2 bases short, with 13 bases between. The CDR3 spells CASSQYRGLAYEQYF. CDR3 DNA sequence: TGTGCCAGCAGCCAATATCGCGGCCTGGCCTACGAGCAGTACTTC.